This T cell receptor (beta chain) was found in a study of blood T cells in healthy people across ages. A minimum of 5 micrograms of total RNA was extracted per sample. CDR1 KGHSH and CDR2 LQKENI come from the germline V gene. The CDR3 loop spans 15 amino acids. J lost 2 bases, V lost 5 bases, and 4 bases had no gene match. Primers used in a second PCR of roughly 6 to 11 cycles were a sample-barcoded 5' primer and a J-beta primer mix. TCRdb analysed the 5' RACE reads with MiXCR anew, one entry per CDR3 protein. The data show 780,000 or so distinct CDR3 sequences, roughly 53% seen once. Turning to this clonotype: Its antigen is undetermined.

The study, taken as a whole, reports: Long-lived and aged donors differed, with more naive CD4+ cells and higher diversity in the long-lived. The lack of PBMC sorting stopped any conclusive naive versus antigen-experienced comparison.

The rearrangement joins TRBV18 to TRBJ2-1; 9 bases line up with TRBD2. This TCR was sampled from a man older than 75 in good health. Sequencing used blood. The CDR3 nucleotides are TGTGCCAGCTCAGTAGCGGGGGTCACCTACAATGAGCAGTTCTTC. Translated: CASSVAGVTYNEQFF. Full variable domain (rest looked up from reference TRBV18 and TRBJ2-1): NAGVMQNPRHLVRRRGQEARLRCSPMKGHSHVYWYRQLPEEGLKFMVYLQKENIIDESGMPKERFSAEFPKEGPSILRIQQVVRGDSAAYFCASSVAGVTYNEQFFGPGTRLTVL.